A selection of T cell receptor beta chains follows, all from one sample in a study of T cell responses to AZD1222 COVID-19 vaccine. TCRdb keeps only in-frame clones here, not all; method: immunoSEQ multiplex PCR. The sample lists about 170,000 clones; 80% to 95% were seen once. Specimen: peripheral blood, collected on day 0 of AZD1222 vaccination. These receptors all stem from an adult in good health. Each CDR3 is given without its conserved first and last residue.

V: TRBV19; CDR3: ASSIGQGAGTGELF
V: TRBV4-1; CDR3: ASSQEWTPQETQY
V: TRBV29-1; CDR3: SVAYRVKEQF
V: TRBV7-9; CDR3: ASRMKGALGGYT
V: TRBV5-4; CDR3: ASSLPGGAGYT
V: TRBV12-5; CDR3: ASGRSGSGDEQF
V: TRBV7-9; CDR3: ASSTSGTNNSPLH
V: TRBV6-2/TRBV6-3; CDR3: ASSYRRGTGAYEQY
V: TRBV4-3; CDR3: ASSQDLAGATGELF
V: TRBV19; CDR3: ASSSGRGETQY
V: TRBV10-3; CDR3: AISDSTDTQY
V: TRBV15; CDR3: ATSRDRRNNGYT
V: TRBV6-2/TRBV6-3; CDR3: ASSYRDSTHQPQH
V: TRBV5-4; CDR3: ASSRPVGNYGYT
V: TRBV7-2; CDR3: ASSLAPLNTEAF
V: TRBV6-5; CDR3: ASSYRGSAYEQY
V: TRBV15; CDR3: ATSRGGAIVFGYEQY
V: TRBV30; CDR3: AWNQGPSEQY
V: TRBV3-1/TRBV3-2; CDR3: ASSLQNYNSPLH
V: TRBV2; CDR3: ASSELRINQPQH
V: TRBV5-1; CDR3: ASSPMGDYGYT
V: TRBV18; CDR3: ASSPTSLAADRTDTQY
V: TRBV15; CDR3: ATSRAPAGGLGSYNEQF
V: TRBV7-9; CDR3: ASSLAGTYEQY
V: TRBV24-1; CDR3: ATSDSTGGYTGELF
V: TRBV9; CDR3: ASSVRAVGTGELF
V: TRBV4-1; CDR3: ASSQDLGPGTSGNTIY
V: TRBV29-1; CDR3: SVHNPGLAGGPFTGELF
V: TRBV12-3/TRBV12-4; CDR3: ASSLLKYQPQH
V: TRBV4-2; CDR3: ASSRPGAVYGYT
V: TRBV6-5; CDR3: ASRRDNSLTNTQY
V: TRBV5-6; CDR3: ASSLDGMNTEAF
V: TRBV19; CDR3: ASRGQGARSTEAF
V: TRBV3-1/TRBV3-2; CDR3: ASSPGLAETDTQY
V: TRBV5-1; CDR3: ASSPAPEAGPRDTQY
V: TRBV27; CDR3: ASSPLTGVGDTQY
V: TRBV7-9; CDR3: ASSLVATNEQF
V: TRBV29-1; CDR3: SVGAGLNTEAF
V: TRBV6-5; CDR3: ASSYSPGTLYEQY
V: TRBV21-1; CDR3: ASSKEGDNQPQH
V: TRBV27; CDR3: ASTLNSGSSYNEQF
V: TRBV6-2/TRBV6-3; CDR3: ASSYGRDRGGSSNQPQH
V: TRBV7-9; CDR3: ASSLETNNSPLH
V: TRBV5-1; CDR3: ASSLRGMNTEAF
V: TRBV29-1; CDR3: SVAPVEARAYGYT
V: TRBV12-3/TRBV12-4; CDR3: ASTYLNWETQY
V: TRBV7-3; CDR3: ASSLTGSQPQH
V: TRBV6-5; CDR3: ASKGGGYSNQPQH
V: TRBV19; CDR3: ASSGQGSNQPQH
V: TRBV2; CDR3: ASSDGHGATAQH
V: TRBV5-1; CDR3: ASSLGPPGLSYEQY